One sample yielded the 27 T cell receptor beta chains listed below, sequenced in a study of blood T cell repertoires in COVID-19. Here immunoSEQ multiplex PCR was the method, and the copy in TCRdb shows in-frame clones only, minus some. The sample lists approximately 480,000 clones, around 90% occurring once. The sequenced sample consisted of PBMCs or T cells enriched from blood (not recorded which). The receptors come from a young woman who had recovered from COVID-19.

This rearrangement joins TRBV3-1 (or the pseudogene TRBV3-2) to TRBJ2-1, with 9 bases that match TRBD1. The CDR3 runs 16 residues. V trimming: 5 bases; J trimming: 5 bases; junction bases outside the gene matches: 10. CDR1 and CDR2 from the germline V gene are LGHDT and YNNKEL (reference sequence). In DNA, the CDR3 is TGTGCCAGCAGCTATATTCCGGGACAGGGTAACAATGAGCAGTTCTTC. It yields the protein CASSYIPGQGNNEQFF.

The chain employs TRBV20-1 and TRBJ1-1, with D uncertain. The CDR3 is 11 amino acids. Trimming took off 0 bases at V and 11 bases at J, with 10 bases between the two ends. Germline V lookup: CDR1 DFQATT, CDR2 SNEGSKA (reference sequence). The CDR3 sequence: CSARDPLEAFF. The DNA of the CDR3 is TGCAGTGCTAGAGATCCACTGGAGGCTTTCTTT.

The CDR3 here is CASSPLDGQGRSEQYF. The CDR3 region has the DNA TGTGCCAGCAGCCCTTTGGATGGACAGGGTAGGAGCGAGCAGTACTTC. The chain couples TRBV28 to TRBJ2-7, with 8 bases lining up with TRBD1. V dropped 6 bases and J dropped 6; count of bases not matched to a gene: 16. The CDR3 extends over 16 amino acids. The V gene's germline CDR1 is MDHEN and CDR2 SYDVKM. Drawing the rest from reference TRBV28 and TRBJ2-7, the complete variable domain is DVKVTQSSRYLVKRTGEKVFLECVQDMDHENMFWYRQDPGLGLRLIYFSYDVKMKEKGDIPEGYSVSREKKERFSLILESASTNQTSMYLCASSPLDGQGRSEQYFGPGTRLTVT.

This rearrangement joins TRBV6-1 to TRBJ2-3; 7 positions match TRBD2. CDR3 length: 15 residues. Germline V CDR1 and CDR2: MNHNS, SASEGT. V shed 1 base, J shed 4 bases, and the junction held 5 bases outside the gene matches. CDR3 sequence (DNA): TGTGCCAGCAGTGAAGAGCGGGGAGGGGCAGATACGCAGTATTTT. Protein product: CASSEERGGADTQYF.

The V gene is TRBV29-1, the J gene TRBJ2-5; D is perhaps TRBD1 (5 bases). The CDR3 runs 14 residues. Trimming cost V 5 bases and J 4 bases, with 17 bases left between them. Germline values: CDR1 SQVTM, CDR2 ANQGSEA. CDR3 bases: TGCAGCGTTTTCAGGGCAGAGATTCTAGAGACCCAGTACTTC. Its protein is CSVFRAEILETQYF.

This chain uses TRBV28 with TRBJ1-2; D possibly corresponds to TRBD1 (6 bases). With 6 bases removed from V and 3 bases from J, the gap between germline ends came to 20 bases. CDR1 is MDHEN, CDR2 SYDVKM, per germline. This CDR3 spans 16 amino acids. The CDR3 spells CASRYTGFKGDYGYTF. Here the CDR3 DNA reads TGTGCCAGCAGATATACAGGGTTCAAAGGGGACTATGGCTACACCTTC.

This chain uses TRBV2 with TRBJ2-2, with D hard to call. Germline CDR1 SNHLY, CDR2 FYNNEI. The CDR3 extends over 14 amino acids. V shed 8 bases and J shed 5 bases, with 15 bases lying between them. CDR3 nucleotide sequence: TGTGCCAGCCTAGTGGATAGATCTACCGGGGAGCTGTTTTTT. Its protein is CASLVDRSTGELFF.

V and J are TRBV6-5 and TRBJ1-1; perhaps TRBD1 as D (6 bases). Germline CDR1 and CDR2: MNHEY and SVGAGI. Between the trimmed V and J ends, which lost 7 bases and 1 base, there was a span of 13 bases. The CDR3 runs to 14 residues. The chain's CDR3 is CASTVNRENTEAFF. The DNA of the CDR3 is TGTGCCAGCACCGTAAACAGGGAGAACACTGAAGCTTTCTTT.

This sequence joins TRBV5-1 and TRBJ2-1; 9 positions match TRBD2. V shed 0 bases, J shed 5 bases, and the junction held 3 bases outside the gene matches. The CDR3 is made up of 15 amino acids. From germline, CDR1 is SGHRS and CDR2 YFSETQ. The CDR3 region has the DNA TGCGCCAGCAGCTTGGTAGCGGGGGCTAACAATGAGCAGTTCTTC. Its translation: CASSLVAGANNEQFF.

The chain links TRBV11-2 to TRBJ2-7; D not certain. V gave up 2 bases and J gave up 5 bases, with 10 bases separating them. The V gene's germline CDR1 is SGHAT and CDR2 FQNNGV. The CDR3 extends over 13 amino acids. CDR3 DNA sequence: TGTGCCAGCAGCTTAAACGTTAGAGACGAGCAGTACTTC. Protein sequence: CASSLNVRDEQYF.

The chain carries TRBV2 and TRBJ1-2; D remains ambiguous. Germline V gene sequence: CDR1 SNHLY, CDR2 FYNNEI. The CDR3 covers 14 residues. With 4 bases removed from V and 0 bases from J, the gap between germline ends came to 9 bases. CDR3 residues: CASSASHPNYGYTF. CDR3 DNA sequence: TGTGCCAGCAGTGCAAGCCACCCTAACTATGGCTACACCTTC.

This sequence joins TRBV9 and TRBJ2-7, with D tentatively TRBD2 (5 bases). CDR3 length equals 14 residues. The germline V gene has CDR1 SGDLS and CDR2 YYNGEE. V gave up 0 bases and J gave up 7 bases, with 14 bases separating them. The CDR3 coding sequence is TGTGCCAGCAGCGTAGGGACTGAGCTAGAGGAGCAGTACTTC. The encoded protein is CASSVGTELEEQYF.

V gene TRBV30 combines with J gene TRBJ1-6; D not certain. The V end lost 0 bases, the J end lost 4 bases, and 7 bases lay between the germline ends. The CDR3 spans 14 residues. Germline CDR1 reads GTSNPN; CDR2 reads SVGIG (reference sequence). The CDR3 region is CAWSVSVYNSPLHF. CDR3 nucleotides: TGTGCCTGGAGTGTAAGCGTTTATAATTCACCCCTCCACTTT.

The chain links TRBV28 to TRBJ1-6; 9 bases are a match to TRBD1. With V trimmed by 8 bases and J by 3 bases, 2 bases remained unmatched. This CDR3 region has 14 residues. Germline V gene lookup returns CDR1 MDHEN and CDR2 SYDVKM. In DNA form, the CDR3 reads TGTGCCAGCCGGACAGGGGTCTATAATTCACCCCTCCACTTT. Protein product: CASRTGVYNSPLHF. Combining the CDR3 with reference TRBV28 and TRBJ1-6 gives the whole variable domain DVKVTQSSRYLVKRTGEKVFLECVQDMDHENMFWYRQDPGLGLRLIYFSYDVKMKEKGDIPEGYSVSREKKERFSLILESASTNQTSMYLCASRTGVYNSPLHFGNGTRLTVT.

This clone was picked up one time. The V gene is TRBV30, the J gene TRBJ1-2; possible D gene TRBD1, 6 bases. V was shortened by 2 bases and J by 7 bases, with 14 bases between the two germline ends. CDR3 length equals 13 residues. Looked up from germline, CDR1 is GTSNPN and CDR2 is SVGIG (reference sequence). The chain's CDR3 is CAWSFRGMGGYTF. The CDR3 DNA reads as TGTGCCTGGAGTTTTAGGGGGATGGGTGGCTACACCTTC.

The CDR3 loop reads CATSPTSGGSTDTQYF. In nucleotides, the CDR3 is TGTGCCACCAGTCCTACTAGCGGGGGTAGCACAGATACGCAGTATTTT. This rearrangement joins TRBV24-1 to TRBJ2-3; 11 bases fit TRBD2. V was pared by 6 bases and J by 0 bases, with 4 bases of the junction left unmatched. Germline CDR1 reads KGHDR; CDR2 reads SFDVKD. This CDR3 contains 16 residues.

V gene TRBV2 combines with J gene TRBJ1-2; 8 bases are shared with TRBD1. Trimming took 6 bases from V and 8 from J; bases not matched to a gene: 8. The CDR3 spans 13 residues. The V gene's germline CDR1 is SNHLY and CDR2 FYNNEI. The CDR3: CASSPRTGYGYTF. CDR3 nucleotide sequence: TGTGCCAGCAGCCCCCGGACAGGGTACGGCTACACCTTC.

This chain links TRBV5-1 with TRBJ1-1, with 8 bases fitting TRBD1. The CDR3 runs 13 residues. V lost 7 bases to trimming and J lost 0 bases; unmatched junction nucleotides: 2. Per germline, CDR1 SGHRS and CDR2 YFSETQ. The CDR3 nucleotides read TGCGCCAGCGGACAGGGCTTGAACACTGAAGCTTTCTTT. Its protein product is CASGQGLNTEAFF.

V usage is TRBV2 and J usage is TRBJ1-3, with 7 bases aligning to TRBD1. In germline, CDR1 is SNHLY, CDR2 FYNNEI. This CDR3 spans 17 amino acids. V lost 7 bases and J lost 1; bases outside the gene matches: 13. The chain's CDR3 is CASKAPPGQQSGNTIYF. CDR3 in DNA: TGTGCCAGCAAAGCCCCACCGGGACAGCAATCTGGAAACACCATATATTTT.

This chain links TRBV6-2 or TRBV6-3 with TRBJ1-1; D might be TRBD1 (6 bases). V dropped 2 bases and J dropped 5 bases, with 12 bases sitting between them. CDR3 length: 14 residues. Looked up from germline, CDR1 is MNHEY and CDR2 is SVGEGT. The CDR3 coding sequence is TGTGCCAGCAGTTACCTGACAGGTTTAACTGAAGCTTTCTTT. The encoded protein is CASSYLTGLTEAFF.

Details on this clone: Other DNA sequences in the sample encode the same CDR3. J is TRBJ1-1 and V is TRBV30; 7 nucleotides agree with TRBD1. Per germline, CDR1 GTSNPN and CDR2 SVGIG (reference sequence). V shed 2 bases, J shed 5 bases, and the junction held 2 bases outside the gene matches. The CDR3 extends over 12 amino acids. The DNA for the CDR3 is TGTGCCTGGAGTAGGGGGCGAACTGAAGCTTTCTTT. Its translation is CAWSRGRTEAFF.

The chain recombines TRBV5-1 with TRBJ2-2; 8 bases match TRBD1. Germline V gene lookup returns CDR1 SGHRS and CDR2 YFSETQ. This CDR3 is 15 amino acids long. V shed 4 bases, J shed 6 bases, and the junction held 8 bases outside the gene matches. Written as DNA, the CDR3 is TGCGCCAGCAGCCCGGGGACAGGCGTATCCGGGGAGCTGTTTTTT. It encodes CASSPGTGVSGELFF.

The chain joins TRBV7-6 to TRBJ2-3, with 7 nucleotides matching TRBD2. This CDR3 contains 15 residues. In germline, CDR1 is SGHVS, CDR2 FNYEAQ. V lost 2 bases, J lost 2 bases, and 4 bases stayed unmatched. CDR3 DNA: TGTGCCAGCAGCTTATCAAGCGGGAACACAGATACGCAGTATTTT. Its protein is CASSLSSGNTDTQYF.

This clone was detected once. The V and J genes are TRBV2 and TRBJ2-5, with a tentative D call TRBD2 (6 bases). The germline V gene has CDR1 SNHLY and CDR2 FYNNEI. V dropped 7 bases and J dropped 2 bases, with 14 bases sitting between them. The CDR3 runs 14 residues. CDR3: CASMASASQETQYF. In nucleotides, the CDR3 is TGTGCCAGCATGGCTAGCGCCAGTCAAGAGACCCAGTACTTC. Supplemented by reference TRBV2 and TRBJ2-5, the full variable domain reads EPEVTQTPSHQVTQMGQEVILRCVPISNHLYFYWYRQILGQKVEFLVSFYNNEISEKSEIFDDQFSVERPDGSNFTLKIRSTKLEDSAMYFCASMASASQETQYFGPGTRLLVL.

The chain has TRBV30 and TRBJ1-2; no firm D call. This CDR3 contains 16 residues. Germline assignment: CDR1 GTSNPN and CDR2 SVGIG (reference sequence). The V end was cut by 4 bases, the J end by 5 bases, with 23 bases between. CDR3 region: CAWIRRWARRDYGYTF. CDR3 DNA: TGTGCCTGGATACGAAGATGGGCCAGACGAGATTATGGCTACACCTTC.

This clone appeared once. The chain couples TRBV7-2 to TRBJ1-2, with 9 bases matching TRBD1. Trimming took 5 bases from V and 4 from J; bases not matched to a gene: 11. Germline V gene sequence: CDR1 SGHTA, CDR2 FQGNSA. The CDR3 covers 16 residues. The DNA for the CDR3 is TGTGCCAGCAGCGCCGGGACAGGGAGGTTGGTCTATGGCTACACCTTC. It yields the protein CASSAGTGRLVYGYTF.

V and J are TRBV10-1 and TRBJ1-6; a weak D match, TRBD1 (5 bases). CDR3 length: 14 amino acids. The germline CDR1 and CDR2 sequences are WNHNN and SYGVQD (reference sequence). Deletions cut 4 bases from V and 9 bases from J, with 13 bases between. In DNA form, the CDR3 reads TGCGCCAGCAGTGCCGGGCAGGGACTTTCACCCCTCCACTTT. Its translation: CASSAGQGLSPLHF.